The 14 T cell receptor beta chains below were found in one sample sequenced in a study of T cells after yellow fever vaccination. One entry per CDR3 protein, called by TCRdb with MiXCR from the 5' RACE reads. The sample holds some 350,000 distinct CDR3 sequences, 6.2% seen once. Material: PBMCs, obtained 5 days after the yellow fever booster vaccination. These receptors were taken from a man aged 25-40 years who received the YFV17D yellow fever vaccine.

The CDR3 sequence is CSAREPSGLGVTQYF. Written as DNA, the CDR3 is TGCAGTGCTAGAGAACCCAGCGGGCTAGGGGTTACGCAGTATTTT. This rearrangement joins TRBV20-1 to TRBJ2-3, with TRBD2 as a possible D gene (6 bases). The length of the CDR3 is 15 residues. CDR1 is DFQATT, CDR2 SNEGSKA, per germline (reference sequence). Trimming removed 0 bases from V and 8 bases from J, with 18 bases in between.

This clonotype was seen only a few times. The V and J genes are TRBV29-1 and TRBJ2-1, with a tentative D call TRBD1 (5 bases). The V end was cut by 0 bases, the J end by 7 bases, with 16 bases between. This CDR3 is built from 15 residues. CDR1 and CDR2 (germline): SQVTM, ANQGSEA. This chain's CDR3 is CSVEDLGQFANEQFF. CDR3 bases: TGCAGCGTTGAAGATCTCGGACAATTTGCGAATGAGCAGTTCTTC.

This clonotype was counted many times. The chain has TRBV20-1 and TRBJ2-5, with 8 bases aligning to TRBD2. This CDR3 is built from 16 residues. J gave up 7 bases and V 6 bases, and 19 bases lay outside the gene matches. Germline V CDR1 and CDR2: DFQATT, SNEGSKA (reference sequence). DNA of the CDR3: TGCAGTGCCCCACCAACTGGCGAGCGGGAGAGGGGGACCCAGTACTTC. Translation: CSAPPTGERERGTQYF.

This clonotype appeared many times. The genes are TRBV12-3 or TRBV12-4 and TRBJ1-5, with no clear D. The CDR3 has 14 residues. V was clipped by 1 base and J by 0 bases, with 4 bases between them. This CDR3 reads CASSLVDSNQPQHF. CDR3 coding DNA: TGTGCCAGCAGTTTAGTGGATAGCAATCAGCCCCAGCATTTT.

This clonotype was picked up many times. The chain uses TRBV6-2 or TRBV6-3 and TRBJ2-5; 12 nucleotides agree with TRBD2. Germline V gene lookup returns CDR1 MNHEY and CDR2 SVGEGT. This CDR3 has 13 amino acids. V trimming: 4 bases; J trimming: 10 bases; junction bases outside the gene matches: 4. CDR3 in amino acids: CASSWTSGTDQYF. The CDR3 bases are TGTGCCAGCAGTTGGACTAGCGGGACTGACCAGTACTTC.

The DNA of the CDR3 is TGTGCCAGCAGCTGGGGTTCGGGAAACACCATATATTTT. Protein product: CASSWGSGNTIYF. The chain links TRBV5-5 to TRBJ1-3; D not certain. Looked up from germline, CDR1 is SGHKS and CDR2 is YYEKEE (reference sequence). This CDR3 region has 13 residues. V lost 3 bases and J 4 bases, leaving 8 bases between the germline ends.

This clonotype was detected many times. V and J are TRBV5-1 and TRBJ2-4; TRBD1 matches at 8 bases. The J segment lost 5 bases and the V segment lost 4 bases, leaving 11 bases of the junction unmatched. The germline gives CDR1 SGHRS, CDR2 YFSETQ. CDR3 size: 16 residues. DNA of the CDR3: TGCGCCAGCAGCCCTCCGACAGGGGAAAGGGAAAACATTCAGTACTTC. Amino acids: CASSPPTGERENIQYF. The complete variable domain, with remaining parts taken from reference TRBV5-1 and TRBJ2-4, reads KAGVTQTPRYLIKTRGQQVTLSCSPISGHRSVSWYQQTPGQGLQFLFEYFSETQRNKGNFPGRFSGRQFSNSRSEMNVSTLELGDSALYLCASSPPTGERENIQYFGAGTRLSVL.

This clonotype was recorded a few times. The V and J genes are TRBV20-1 and TRBJ2-3; D unresolved. V lost 3 bases and J 4 bases, leaving 5 bases between the germline ends. Germline V gives CDR1 DFQATT, CDR2 SNEGSKA (reference sequence). The length of the CDR3 is 11 residues. CDR3 in amino acids: CSASHADTQYF. CDR3 coding DNA: TGCAGTGCTAGCCATGCAGATACGCAGTATTTT.

Ten or more counts support this clonotype. The rearrangement joins TRBV20-1 to TRBJ2-3; D is possibly TRBD2 (5 bases). Trimming shortened V by 1 base and J by 1 base, and 9 bases separated the two germline ends. The germline gives CDR1 DFQATT, CDR2 SNEGSKA (reference sequence). The CDR3 consists of 14 residues. Written as DNA, the CDR3 is TGCAGTGCTAGAGGGGAGTATGGCACAGATACGCAGTATTTT. Its protein is CSARGEYGTDTQYF.

The J gene is TRBJ2-5, the V gene TRBV12-5, with D possibly being TRBD2 (6 bases). Germline CDR1 is LGHNT and CDR2 is FRNRAP. The CDR3 is 17 residues long. V was clipped by 1 base and J by 4 bases, with 19 bases between them. The CDR3 nucleotides read TGTGCTAGTGGTTTGGCCCCCAAGGAGGGTTTTGGAGAGACCCAGTACTTC. This translates into CASGLAPKEGFGETQYF.

The table lists this clonotype with many counts. J is TRBJ1-3 and V is TRBV7-2; D uncertain. This CDR3 has 12 residues. Looked up from germline, CDR1 is SGHTA and CDR2 is FQGNSA. V was cut by 5 bases and J by 6 bases, with 8 bases left in between. CDR3 sequence reads: CASSLGPNTIYF. The CDR3 coding sequence is TGTGCCAGCAGCCTAGGTCCAAACACCATATATTTT.

Only a few counts were recorded for this clonotype. CDR3 sequence: CASSEVVNQETQYF. The DNA of the CDR3 is TGTGCCAGCAGTGAAGTTGTCAACCAAGAGACCCAGTACTTC. The chain employs TRBV25-1 and TRBJ2-5, with unresolved D. The CDR3 has 14 amino acids. Trimming took off 2 bases at V and 0 bases at J, with 7 bases between the two ends. The germline V gene has CDR1 MGHDK and CDR2 SYGVNS.

The CDR3 here is CASSLQPGGPYGYTF. The CDR3 nucleotides read TGTGCCAGCAGTTTACAGCCAGGGGGGCCTTATGGCTACACCTTC. The rearrangement joins TRBV12-3 or TRBV12-4 to TRBJ1-2; 7 positions match TRBD1. This CDR3 is built from 15 residues. The junction had 8 bases not matched to a gene; V was cut back by 2 bases and J by 5 bases.

In this sample, this clonotype turned up a few times. This chain uses TRBV5-1 with TRBJ2-2; the D is unclear. V gave up 4 bases and J gave up 4 bases, with 8 bases separating them. Germline assignment: CDR1 SGHRS and CDR2 YFSETQ. The CDR3 is made up of 13 amino acids. The CDR3, as DNA: TGCGCCAGCAGCACCGACATCACCGGGGAGCTGTTTTTT. This sequence encodes CASSTDITGELFF.